The entry below describes one T cell receptor (beta chain). The sample originates from a study of spatial heterogeneity in lung cancer. MiXCR, applied by TCRdb to the 5' RACE reads, yields one record per CDR3 protein. Of approximately 12,000 distinct CDR3 sequences in the sample, roughly a tenth were seen once. Specified time point: blood at routine non-recurrence follow-up after resection. Germline V gene lookup returns CDR1 SGHVS and CDR2 FQNEAQ. The V and J ends lost 5 bases and 6 bases, in that order; junction bases with no gene match: 9. The CDR3 covers 16 residues. The clonotype was recovered from a female donor with early-stage non-small cell lung cancer. Sequences were derived from PBMCs, sampled at follow-up. The gene calls are TRBV7-8 and TRBJ2-2; TRBD1 matches 10 bases. CDR3 in amino acids: CASSPRQGAPAGELFF. The CDR3 bases are TGTGCCAGCAGCCCTCGACAGGGGGCCCCAGCCGGGGAGCTGTTTTTT.